This TCR beta chain was documented in a study of early T cells in non-severe SARS-CoV-2 infection. Study summary: Chains were not paired, and sequencing was done on bulk RNA from unsorted whole blood.

This clonotype was counted only a few times. What it binds is unknown. Overall study findings and caveats: Database matching using VDJdb favored anti-spike CD8 responses, with private and CD4 specificities left missing.

The protocol attached unique molecular identifiers to individual cDNA molecules. MiXCR, run by TCRdb on the 5' RACE reads, gives a single entry per CDR3 protein. Altogether about 80,000 distinct CDR3 sequences are present, about a sixth being singletons, with the ten largest covering 2.9%. CDR3 length equals 15 residues. V was shortened by 5 bases and J by 3 bases, with 14 bases between the two germline ends. Germline V gene data show CDR1 as SGHAT and CDR2 as FQNNGV. Sample: whole blood. This chain joins TRBV11-2 and TRBJ2-1, with D uncertain. The receptor was isolated from an adult who was a healthcare worker with PCR-confirmed SARS-CoV-2 infection or an uninfected control (not recorded which). The CDR3 protein is CASSPYLPSYNEQFF. The DNA for the CDR3 is TGTGCCAGCAGCCCCTATCTCCCTAGCTACAATGAGCAGTTCTTC. The variable domain in full, with the rest retrieved from reference TRBV11-2 and TRBJ2-1, is EAGVAQSPRYKIIEKRQSVAFWCNPISGHATLYWYQQILGQGPKLLIQFQNNGVVDDSQLPKDRFSAERLKGVDSTLKIQPAKLEDSAVYLCASSPYLPSYNEQFFGPGTRLTVL.